This is a list of T cell receptor beta chains from one sample in a study of blood T cell repertoires in COVID-19. Clones were read by immunoSEQ multiplex PCR, and TCRdb kept only the in-frame ones, dropping some. This sample yields 80,000 to 95,000 clones, of which about nine tenths are seen a single time; about 3.3% belongs to the top ten. What was sequenced was peripheral blood. The receptors here all came from a woman between 65 and 79 years old with acute or convalescent COVID-19. CDR3s include the opening cysteine and the closing phenylalanine or tryptophan. A D gene is named only where the DNA matches it firmly. The size of a clone is reported for some rows only, either as once, few or many, or as a class for expanded clones.

D gene: TRBD1; J gene: TRBJ1-6; V gene: TRBV5-1; clone size: .; CDR3 DNA: TGCGCCAGCAGCCCTTACCCCGGGACAGGGTCAAATTCACCCCTCCACTTT; CDR3 protein: CASSPYPGTGSNSPLHF
D gene: TRBD2; J gene: TRBJ2-3; V gene: TRBV18; clone size: once; CDR3 DNA: TGTGCCAGCTCACCCCGGACTAGCGGCTACACAGATACGCAGTATTTT; CDR3 protein: CASSPRTSGYTDTQYF
D gene: TRBD1; J gene: TRBJ2-2; V gene: TRBV28; clone size: .; CDR3 DNA: TGTGCCAGCAGCCGGACAGGGTGGACCGGGGAGCTGTTTTTT; CDR3 protein: CASSRTGWTGELFF
D gene: TRBD1; J gene: TRBJ2-2; V gene: TRBV18; clone size: .; CDR3 DNA: TGTGCCAGCTCCCGGGGACAGGGGCTGAGCACCGGGGAGCTGTTTTTT; CDR3 protein: CASSRGQGLSTGELFF
D gene: TRBD1; J gene: TRBJ2-5; V gene: TRBV5-1; clone size: few; CDR3 DNA: TGCGCCAGCAGCTTGAGGGACAGGGCTGAGACCCAGTACTTC; CDR3 protein: CASSLRDRAETQYF
D gene: TRBD2; J gene: TRBJ2-3; V gene: TRBV3-1/TRBV3-2; clone size: .; CDR3 DNA: TGTGCCAGCAGCCAAGATATGGGGATAGCGGGGGGGGATACGCAGTATTTT; CDR3 protein: CASSQDMGIAGGDTQYF
D gene: .; J gene: TRBJ1-2; V gene: TRBV28; clone size: .; CDR3 DNA: TGTGCCAGCCATAGACAGGCCCGTTACTATGGCTACACCTTC; CDR3 protein: CASHRQARYYGYTF
D gene: TRBD1; J gene: TRBJ1-6; V gene: TRBV11-2; clone size: .; CDR3 DNA: TGTGCCAGCAGCCTTAAAACAGGGGTAAATAATTCACCCCTCCACTTT; CDR3 protein: CASSLKTGVNNSPLHF
D gene: .; J gene: TRBJ1-6; V gene: TRBV7-2; clone size: .; CDR3 DNA: TGTGCCAGCAGCTTACGCGTACTCAATTCACCCCTCCACTTT; CDR3 protein: CASSLRVLNSPLHF
D gene: .; J gene: TRBJ2-3; V gene: TRBV29-1; clone size: .; CDR3 DNA: TGCAGCGTTGCGCCTAGCGATCCCTCAGATACGCAGTATTTT; CDR3 protein: CSVAPSDPSDTQYF
D gene: TRBD1; J gene: TRBJ1-1; V gene: TRBV5-1; clone size: .; CDR3 DNA: TGCGCCAGCAGCTCGACAGGGGCCCCGATATTGAACACTGAAGCTTTCTTT; CDR3 protein: CASSSTGAPILNTEAFF
D gene: .; J gene: TRBJ1-5; V gene: TRBV18; clone size: .; CDR3 DNA: TGTGCCAGCTCACCAGGGGGGAGCCAAGTGGGGCCCCAGCATTTT; CDR3 protein: CASSPGGSQVGPQHF
D gene: .; J gene: TRBJ1-6; V gene: TRBV6-1; clone size: .; CDR3 DNA: TGTGCCAGCAGTGATCCCCAGGGTCCCAATTCACCCCTCCACTTT; CDR3 protein: CASSDPQGPNSPLHF
D gene: TRBD1; J gene: TRBJ1-5; V gene: TRBV6-5; clone size: once; CDR3 DNA: TGTGCCACCAGGGGACAGGGGGGACTTAAGCGGCCCCAGCATTTT; CDR3 protein: CATRGQGGLKRPQHF
D gene: TRBD1; J gene: TRBJ1-6; V gene: TRBV25-1; clone size: .; CDR3 DNA: TGTGCCAGCAGTGCCCTAGGACAGGGGACCCTCCACTTT; CDR3 protein: CASSALGQGTLHF
D gene: .; J gene: TRBJ2-2; V gene: TRBV19; clone size: .; CDR3 DNA: TGTGCCAGTAGAAGGGGGGGCGACACCGGGGAGCTGTTTTTT; CDR3 protein: CASRRGGDTGELFF
D gene: .; J gene: TRBJ2-1; V gene: TRBV18; clone size: .; CDR3 DNA: TGTGCCAGCTCACCGGACTTAGGCAACAATGAGCAGTTCTTC; CDR3 protein: CASSPDLGNNEQFF
D gene: .; J gene: TRBJ2-5; V gene: TRBV19; clone size: .; CDR3 DNA: TGTGCCAGTAGTATAACGGTCCAAGAGACCCAGTACTTC; CDR3 protein: CASSITVQETQYF
D gene: TRBD2; J gene: TRBJ2-7; V gene: TRBV7-2; clone size: .; CDR3 DNA: TGTGCCAGCAGCCTTAGCGGGAGGGGGGTATACGAGCAGTACTTC; CDR3 protein: CASSLSGRGVYEQYF